This entry lists 18 T cell receptor beta chains sequenced from one sample in a study of cytomegalovirus exposure and HLA in healthy donors. Produced via immunoSEQ multiplex PCR; TCRdb's table is partial and in-frame only. The sample carries 200,000 to 250,000 clones, about 89% recorded once. Sequencing used PBMCs. The receptors derive from a young woman in good health and CMV-seronegative.

The rearrangement uses TRBV29-1 and TRBJ1-2; D remains ambiguous. The CDR3 sequence is 12 residues long. Per germline, CDR1 SQVTM and CDR2 ANQGSEA. Trimming left V 5 bases short and J 8 bases short, with 15 bases between. In DNA, the CDR3 is TGCAGCGTTTGGGCAGCGGAAGACGGCTACACCTTC. Translating it yields CSVWAAEDGYTF.

The chain employs TRBV11-2 and TRBJ2-5; 13 nucleotides agree with TRBD2. Germline CDR1 and CDR2: SGHAT and FQNNGV. Losses at the gene ends were 5 bases for V and 2 bases for J; bases not matched to a gene: 8. CDR3 length: 17 amino acids. The CDR3 loop is CASSPGTSGAIQETQYF. CDR3 coding DNA: TGTGCCAGCAGCCCCGGGACTAGCGGGGCTATACAAGAGACCCAGTACTTC.

Concerning this clone itself: One end of the junction is discordant with germline, which a read error may explain. This sequence joins TRBV7-7 and TRBJ2-1; D is perhaps TRBD2 (6 bases). Germline V gene data show CDR1 as SSHAT and CDR2 as FNYEAQ (reference sequence). The CDR3 totals 15 residues. CDR3 coding DNA: TGTGCTAGCAGCTTAGCGTTGCGGGGTGCGGATGAGCAGTTCTTC. Amino acid sequence: CASSLALRGADEQFF. The whole variable domain, filled in from reference TRBV7-7 and TRBJ2-1, reads GAGVSQSPRYKVTKRGQDVTLRCDPISSHATLYWYQQALGQGPEFLTYFNYEAQPDKSGLPSDRFSAERPEGSISTLTIQRTEQRDSAMYRCASSLALRGADEQFFGPGTRLTVL.

The chain joins TRBV6-1 to TRBJ2-7; 13 bases match TRBD2. From germline, CDR1 is MNHNS and CDR2 SASEGT. J gave up 6 bases and V 3 bases, and 17 bases lay outside the gene matches. The CDR3 is made up of 19 amino acids. The CDR3 sequence: CASSESPLSGTSGKREQYF. The CDR3 region has the DNA TGTGCCAGCAGTGAGTCCCCCCTCAGCGGGACTAGCGGGAAACGCGAGCAGTACTTC.

The chain combines TRBV28 with TRBJ2-2; perhaps TRBD2 as D (6 bases). Germline CDR1 reads MDHEN; CDR2 reads SYDVKM. Trimming pared 4 bases from V and 4 bases from J, leaving 10 bases between. The CDR3 is 14 residues long. In nucleotides, the CDR3 is TGTGCCAGCAGTTCGGGAGTTAGCACCGGGGAGCTGTTTTTT. The encoded protein is CASSSGVSTGELFF.

The CDR3 is CASSTSGHGGIANYGYTF. CDR3 DNA: TGTGCCAGCTCAACCTCAGGCCACGGGGGAATAGCTAACTATGGCTACACCTTC. The chain combines TRBV7-9 with TRBJ1-2, with TRBD1 as a possible D gene (5 bases). CDR1 and CDR2 (germline): SEHNR, FQNEAQ (reference sequence). There are 18 residues in the CDR3. V lost 8 bases and J 0 bases, leaving 25 bases between the germline ends.

CDR3 nucleotides: TGTGCCAGCAGGGACAGGGTGAACACTGAAGCTTTCTTT. It translates to CASRDRVNTEAFF. The rearrangement links TRBV6-5 to TRBJ1-1; TRBD1 agrees at 8 bases. The V and J ends lost 6 bases and 0 bases, in that order; junction bases with no gene match: 0. This CDR3 is built from 13 residues. CDR1 MNHEY and CDR2 SVGAGI come from the germline V gene.

The chain has TRBV30 and TRBJ1-2; 8 positions agree with TRBD1. Germline CDR1 GTSNPN, CDR2 SVGIG (reference sequence). The CDR3 totals 15 residues. V lost 3 bases and J lost 7; bases outside the gene matches: 13. The CDR3 region has the DNA TGTGCCTGGAGGTTATTACAGGGGGACGGCGGTGGCTACACCTTC. Amino acids: CAWRLLQGDGGGYTF.

V usage is TRBV28 and J usage is TRBJ1-4; tentatively, D is TRBD1 (5 bases). Germline V gives CDR1 MDHEN, CDR2 SYDVKM. V was trimmed by 6 bases and J by 4 bases, leaving 12 bases between them. The CDR3 sequence is 14 residues long. The CDR3 bases are TGTGCCAGCAGGTGGGGGGAATATAATGAAAAACTGTTTTTT. Residues: CASRWGEYNEKLFF.

This sequence joins TRBV2 and TRBJ2-2, with 7 bases matching TRBD1. Germline CDR1 reads SNHLY; CDR2 reads FYNNEI. Trimming at V came to 6 bases and at J to 9 bases, leaving 10 bases not matched to a gene. The CDR3 runs 14 residues. CDR3 DNA sequence: TGTGCCAGCAGGATTAGCCCACAGGGGAGGGAGCTGTTTTTT. Translating it yields CASRISPQGRELFF.

The genes are TRBV11-3 and TRBJ2-3, with a tentative D call TRBD2 (6 bases). Germline lookup yields CDR1 SGHNT and CDR2 YENEEA. The CDR3 has 15 residues. V lost 4 bases to trimming and J lost 2 bases, with 13 bases between them. The chain's CDR3 is CASSSRGGITDTQYF. The CDR3 DNA reads TGTGCCAGCAGCTCCCGTGGGGGGATCACAGATACGCAGTATTTT.

The chain employs TRBV10-3 and TRBJ1-2; D possibly corresponds to TRBD1 (6 bases). V gave up 11 bases and J gave up 7 bases, with 17 bases separating them. This CDR3 comprises 12 residues. Per the germline V gene, CDR1 is ENHRY and CDR2 is SYGVKD. The CDR3 DNA reads as TGTGCCTCTTCGACAGGCTCAATTGGCTACACCTTC. Residues: CASSTGSIGYTF.

The chain recombines TRBV7-9 with TRBJ2-7; a weak D match, TRBD2 (6 bases). The V end was cut by 5 bases, the J end by 2 bases, with 22 bases between. The V gene's germline CDR1 is SEHNR and CDR2 FQNEAQ (reference sequence). This CDR3 contains 17 residues. Written as DNA, the CDR3 is TGTGCCAGCAGCGACACCCCAGGCGGGACCCACGCCTACGAGCAGTACTTC. Protein product: CASSDTPGGTHAYEQYF.

This chain links TRBV11-2 with TRBJ1-1; no clear D. Looked up from germline, CDR1 is SGHAT and CDR2 is FQNNGV. The CDR3 contains 14 residues. V lost 1 base to trimming and J lost 8 bases, with 14 bases between them. CDR3 bases: TGTGCCAGCAGCTTAGGAGCGCGGAGTCAGGAAGCTTTCTTT. This encodes CASSLGARSQEAFF.

The chain employs TRBV27 and TRBJ2-7; D might be TRBD1 (6 bases). The CDR3 runs 13 residues. Trimming stripped 3 bases from V and 6 bases from J, with 12 bases between. Per the germline V gene, CDR1 is MNHEY and CDR2 is SMNVEV (reference sequence). Here the CDR3 reads CASSFGTPREQYF. CDR3 DNA: TGTGCCAGCAGTTTCGGGACACCCCGCGAGCAGTACTTC.

This rearrangement joins TRBV27 to TRBJ2-7, with 8 bases lining up with TRBD1. CDR1 MNHEY and CDR2 SMNVEV come from the germline V gene (reference sequence). The CDR3 has 15 amino acids. The J segment lost 5 bases and the V segment lost 2 bases, leaving 8 bases of the junction unmatched. The CDR3 DNA reads TGTGCCAGCAGTTTAATGCGTCAGGGGGCCCACGAGCAGTACTTC. Translation gives CASSLMRQGAHEQYF.

The chain uses TRBV4-1 and TRBJ1-5; D possibly corresponds to TRBD1 (5 bases). V was shortened by 0 bases and J by 9 bases, with 15 bases between the two germline ends. The CDR3 has 15 residues. The germline V gene encodes CDR1 MGHRA and CDR2 YSYEKL. CDR3 region: CASSQDRPGNRPQHF. DNA of the CDR3: TGCGCCAGCAGCCAAGATCGGCCAGGGAACCGGCCCCAGCATTTT.

The gene calls are TRBV28 and TRBJ2-7; D call uncertain. Germline values: CDR1 MDHEN, CDR2 SYDVKM. The CDR3 length is 12 residues. Trimming stripped 3 bases from V and 1 base from J, with 4 bases between. CDR3 sequence: CASSFRSYEQYF. The CDR3 DNA reads TGTGCCAGCAGTTTCAGGTCCTACGAGCAGTACTTC. The complete variable domain, with remaining parts taken from reference TRBV28 and TRBJ2-7, reads DVKVTQSSRYLVKRTGEKVFLECVQDMDHENMFWYRQDPGLGLRLIYFSYDVKMKEKGDIPEGYSVSREKKERFSLILESASTNQTSMYLCASSFRSYEQYFGPGTRLTVT.